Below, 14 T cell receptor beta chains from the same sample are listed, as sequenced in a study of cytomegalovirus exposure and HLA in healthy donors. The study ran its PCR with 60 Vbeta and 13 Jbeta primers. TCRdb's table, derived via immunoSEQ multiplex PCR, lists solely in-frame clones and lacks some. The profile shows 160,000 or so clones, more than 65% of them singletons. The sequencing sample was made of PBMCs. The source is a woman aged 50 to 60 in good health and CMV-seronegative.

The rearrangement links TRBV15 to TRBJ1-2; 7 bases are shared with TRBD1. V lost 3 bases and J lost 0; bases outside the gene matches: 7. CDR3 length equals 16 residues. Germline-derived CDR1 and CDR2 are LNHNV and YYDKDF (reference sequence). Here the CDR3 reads CATSSNPGTANYGYTF. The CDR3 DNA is TGTGCCACCAGCAGTAATCCCGGGACAGCTAACTATGGCTACACCTTC.

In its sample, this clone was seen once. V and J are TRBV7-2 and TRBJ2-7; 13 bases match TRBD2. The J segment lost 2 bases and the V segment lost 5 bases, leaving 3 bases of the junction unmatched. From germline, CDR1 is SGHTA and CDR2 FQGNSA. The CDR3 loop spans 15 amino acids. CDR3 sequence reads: CASSRGLAGTYEQYF. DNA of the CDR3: TGTGCCAGCAGCCGGGGACTAGCGGGGACCTACGAGCAGTACTTC. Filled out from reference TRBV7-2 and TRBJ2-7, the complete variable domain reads GAGVSQSPSNKVTEKGKDVELRCDPISGHTALYWYRQSLGQGLEFLIYFQGNSAPDKSGLPSDRFSAERTGGSVSTLTIQRTQQEDSAVYLCASSRGLAGTYEQYFGPGTRLTVT.

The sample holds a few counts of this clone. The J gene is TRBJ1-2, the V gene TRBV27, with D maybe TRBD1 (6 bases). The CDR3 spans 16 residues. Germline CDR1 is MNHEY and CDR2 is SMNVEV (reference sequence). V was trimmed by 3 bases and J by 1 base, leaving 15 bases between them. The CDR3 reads CASSLSAGRGNYGYTF. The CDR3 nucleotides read TGTGCCAGCAGTTTGAGCGCGGGCAGGGGTAACTATGGCTACACCTTC.

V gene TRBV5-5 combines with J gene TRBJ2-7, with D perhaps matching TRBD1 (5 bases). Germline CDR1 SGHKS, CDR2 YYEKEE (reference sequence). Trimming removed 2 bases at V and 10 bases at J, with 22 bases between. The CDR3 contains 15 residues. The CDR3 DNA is TGTGCCAGCAGCTTTATAACGGGCCAGTCCAGGGCACAGTACTTC. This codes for CASSFITGQSRAQYF.

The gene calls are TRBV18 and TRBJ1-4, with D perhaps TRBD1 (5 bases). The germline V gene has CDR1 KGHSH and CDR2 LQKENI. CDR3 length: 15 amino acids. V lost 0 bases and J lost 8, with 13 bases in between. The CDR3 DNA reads TGTGCCAGCTCACCACCAGGCAGGGTAAACGAAAAACTGTTTTTT. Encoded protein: CASSPPGRVNEKLFF.

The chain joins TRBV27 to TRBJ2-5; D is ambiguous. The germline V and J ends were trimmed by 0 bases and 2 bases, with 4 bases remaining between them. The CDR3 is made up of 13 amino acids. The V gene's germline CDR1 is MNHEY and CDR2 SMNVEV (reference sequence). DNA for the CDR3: TGTGCCAGCAGTTTATCGCTACAAGAGACCCAGTACTTC. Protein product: CASSLSLQETQYF.

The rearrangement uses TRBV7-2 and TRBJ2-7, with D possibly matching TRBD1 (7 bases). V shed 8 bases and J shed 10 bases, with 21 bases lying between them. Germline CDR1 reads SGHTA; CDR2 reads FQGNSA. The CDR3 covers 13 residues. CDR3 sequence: CASRDRGQGGQYF. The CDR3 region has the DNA TGTGCCAGCCGAGACCGTGGGCAGGGGGGCCAGTACTTC.

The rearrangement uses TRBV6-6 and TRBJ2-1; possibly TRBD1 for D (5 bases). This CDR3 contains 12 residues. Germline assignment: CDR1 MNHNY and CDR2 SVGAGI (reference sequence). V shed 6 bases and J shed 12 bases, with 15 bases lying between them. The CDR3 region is CASRVGQDGQFF. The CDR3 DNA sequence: TGTGCCAGCAGGGTGGGGCAGGATGGGCAGTTCTTC.

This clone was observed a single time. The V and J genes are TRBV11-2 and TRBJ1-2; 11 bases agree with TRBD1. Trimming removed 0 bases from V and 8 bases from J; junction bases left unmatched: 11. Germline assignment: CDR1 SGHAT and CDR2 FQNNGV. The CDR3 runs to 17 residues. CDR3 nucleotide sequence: TGTGCCAGCAGCTTAGATATCTGGGGGACAGGGGGTTTCGGCTACACCTTC. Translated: CASSLDIWGTGGFGYTF.

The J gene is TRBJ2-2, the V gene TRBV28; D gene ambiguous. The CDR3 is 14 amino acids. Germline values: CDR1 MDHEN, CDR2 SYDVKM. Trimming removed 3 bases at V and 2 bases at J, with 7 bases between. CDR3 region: CASSFDSNTGELFF. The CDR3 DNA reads TGTGCCAGCAGTTTTGACTCAAACACCGGGGAGCTGTTTTTT. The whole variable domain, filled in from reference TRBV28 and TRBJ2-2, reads DVKVTQSSRYLVKRTGEKVFLECVQDMDHENMFWYRQDPGLGLRLIYFSYDVKMKEKGDIPEGYSVSREKKERFSLILESASTNQTSMYLCASSFDSNTGELFFGEGSRLTVL.

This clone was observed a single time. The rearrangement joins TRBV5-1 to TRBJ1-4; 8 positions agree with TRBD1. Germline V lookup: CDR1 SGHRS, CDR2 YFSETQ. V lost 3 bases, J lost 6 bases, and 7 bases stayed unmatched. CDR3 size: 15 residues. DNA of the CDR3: TGCGCCAGCAGCTCCATGACAGGGGTTGATGAAAAACTGTTTTTT. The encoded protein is CASSSMTGVDEKLFF.

The DNA of the CDR3 is TGTGCCAGCAGCCCCCCGACAGGGACGGGCACCGGGGAGCTGTTTTTT. This translates into CASSPPTGTGTGELFF. The chain couples TRBV28 to TRBJ2-2; TRBD1 matches 7 bases. Trimming cost V 6 bases and J 4 bases; bases outside gene matches: 11. Per germline, CDR1 MDHEN and CDR2 SYDVKM. The CDR3 length is 16 residues.

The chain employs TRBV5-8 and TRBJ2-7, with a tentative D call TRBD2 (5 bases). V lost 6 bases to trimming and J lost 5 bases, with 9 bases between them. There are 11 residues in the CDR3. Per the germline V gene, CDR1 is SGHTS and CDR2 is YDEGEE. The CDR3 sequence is CASNVGDEQYF. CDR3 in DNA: TGTGCCAGCAACGTCGGGGACGAGCAGTACTTC. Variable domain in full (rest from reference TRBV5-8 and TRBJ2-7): EAGVTQSPTHLIKTRGQQATLRCSPISGHTSVYWYQQALGLGLQFLLWYDEGEERNRGNFPPRFSGRQFPNYSSELNVNALELEDSALYLCASNVGDEQYFGPGTRLTVT.

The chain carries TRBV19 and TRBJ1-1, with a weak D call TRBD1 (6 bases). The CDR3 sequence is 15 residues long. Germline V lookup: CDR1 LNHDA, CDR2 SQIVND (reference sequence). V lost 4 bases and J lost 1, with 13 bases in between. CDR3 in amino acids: CASSRRDRPNTEAFF. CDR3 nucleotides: TGTGCCAGTAGTAGAAGAGACAGGCCGAACACTGAAGCTTTCTTT.